Below, one T cell receptor beta chain is given with its context. This clone appeared once. This clone's antigen is unknown. No much larger clonotype is one base removed from it; base qualities were not supplied. This record comes from a study of EBV T-cell therapy then PD-1 blockade in nasopharyngeal carcinoma (dated by TCRdb to about 2021). In the paper's terms, the treatment or condition label means: AdE1-LMPpoly-expanded autologous EBV-specific T-cell therapy followed by anti-PD-1 nivolumab. V lost 5 bases and J lost 4 bases; the stretch between them is 11 bases long. The CDR3 measures 12 amino acids from cysteine to phenylalanine. Only the CDR3 part of the read is kept: 36 bases, read in frame from the first base. Sequences SQVTM (CDR1) and ANQGSEA (CDR2) are obtained from the germline V gene. The Qiagen DNeasy Kit was used to extract genomic DNA from the sorted cells. Deep sequencing of the TCR beta chain was done on the immunoSEQ platform. The authors' pipeline ran thus. Repertoire data analysis was performed with the immunoSEQ Analyzer software. TCRdb took this table from immuneACCESS and kept in-frame rearrangements with V and J called. Such tables lack part of the clones; where checked against another copy, unresolved V genes explain under half of the gap, and the rest is unexplained. Clone size and the V and J calls come from that table; the DNA yielded D and trimming. The sample data list roughly 14,000 clones, and around 80% of these were observed just once. Together, the top ten hold about 30% of the sample.

This sample comprised CD8+ T cells from blood, obtained around day 100 from a patient whose treatment included autologous EBV-specific T cells and nivolumab. Rearrangement joined TRBV29-1 to TRBJ1-2, with the D gene not clear enough to name. This clonotype originated in a man aged 40-55 years with nasopharyngeal carcinoma. The CDR3 loop reads CSVPRGPYGYTF. Here is the DNA: TGCAGCGTTCCGAGAGGGCCCTATGGCTACACCTTC.